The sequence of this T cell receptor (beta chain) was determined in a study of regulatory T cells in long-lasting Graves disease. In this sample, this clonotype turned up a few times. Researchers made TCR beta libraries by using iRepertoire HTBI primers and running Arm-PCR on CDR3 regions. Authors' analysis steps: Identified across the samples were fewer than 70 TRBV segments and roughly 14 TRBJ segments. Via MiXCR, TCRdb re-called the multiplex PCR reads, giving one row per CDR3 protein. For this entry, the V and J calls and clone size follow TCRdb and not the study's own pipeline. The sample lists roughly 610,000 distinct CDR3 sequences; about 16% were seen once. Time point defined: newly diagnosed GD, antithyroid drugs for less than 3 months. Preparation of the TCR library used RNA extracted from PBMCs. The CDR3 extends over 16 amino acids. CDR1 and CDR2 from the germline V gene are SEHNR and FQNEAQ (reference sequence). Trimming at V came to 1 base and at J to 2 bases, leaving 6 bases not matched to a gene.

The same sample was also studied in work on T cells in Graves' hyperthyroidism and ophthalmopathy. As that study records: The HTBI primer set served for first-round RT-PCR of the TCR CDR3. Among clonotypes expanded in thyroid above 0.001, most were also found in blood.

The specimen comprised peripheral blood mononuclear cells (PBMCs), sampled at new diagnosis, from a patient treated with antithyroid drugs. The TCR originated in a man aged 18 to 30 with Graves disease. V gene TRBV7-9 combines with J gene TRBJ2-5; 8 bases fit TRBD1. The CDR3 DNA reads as TGTGCCAGCAGCTTAGGTTTCAGGGGGCGGCAAGAGACCCAGTACTTC. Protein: CASSLGFRGRQETQYF.